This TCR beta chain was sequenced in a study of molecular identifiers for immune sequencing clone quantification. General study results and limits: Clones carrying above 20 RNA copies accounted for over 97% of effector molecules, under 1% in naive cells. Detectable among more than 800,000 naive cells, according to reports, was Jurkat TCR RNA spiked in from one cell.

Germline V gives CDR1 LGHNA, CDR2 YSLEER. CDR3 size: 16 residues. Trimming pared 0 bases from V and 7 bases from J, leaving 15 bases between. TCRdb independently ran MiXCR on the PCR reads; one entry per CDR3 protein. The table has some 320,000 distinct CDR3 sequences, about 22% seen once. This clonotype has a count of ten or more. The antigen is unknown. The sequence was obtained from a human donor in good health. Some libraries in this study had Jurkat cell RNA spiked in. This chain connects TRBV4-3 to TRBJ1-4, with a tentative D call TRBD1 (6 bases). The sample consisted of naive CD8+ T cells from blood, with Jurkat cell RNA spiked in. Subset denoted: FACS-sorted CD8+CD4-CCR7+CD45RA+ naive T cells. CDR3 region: CASSQDQGYQSEKLFF. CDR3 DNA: TGCGCCAGCAGCCAAGACCAGGGGTATCAAAGTGAAAAACTGTTTTTT.